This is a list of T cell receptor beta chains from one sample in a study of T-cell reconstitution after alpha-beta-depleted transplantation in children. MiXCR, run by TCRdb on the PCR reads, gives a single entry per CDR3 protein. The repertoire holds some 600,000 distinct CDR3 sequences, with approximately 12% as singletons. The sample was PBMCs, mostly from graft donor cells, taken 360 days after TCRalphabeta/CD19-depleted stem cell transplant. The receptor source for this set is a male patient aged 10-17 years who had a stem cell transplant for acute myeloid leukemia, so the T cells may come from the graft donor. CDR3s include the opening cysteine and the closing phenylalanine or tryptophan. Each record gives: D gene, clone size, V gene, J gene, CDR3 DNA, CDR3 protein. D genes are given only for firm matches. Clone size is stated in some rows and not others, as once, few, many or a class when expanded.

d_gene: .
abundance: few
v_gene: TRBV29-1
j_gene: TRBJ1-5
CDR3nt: TGCAGCGTAGGTTCTAACAATCAGCCCCAGCATTTT
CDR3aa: CSVGSNNQPQHF

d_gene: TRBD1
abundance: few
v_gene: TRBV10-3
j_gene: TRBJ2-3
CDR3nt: TGTGCCATCAGTGAGCCGGACAGGGCTTTTACCACAGATACGCAGTATTTT
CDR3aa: CAISEPDRAFTTDTQYF

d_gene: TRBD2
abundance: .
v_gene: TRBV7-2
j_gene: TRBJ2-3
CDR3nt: TGTGCCAGCAGCCCACTACGGGCGGGAGCTAGCACAGATACGCAGTATTTT
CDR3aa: CASSPLRAGASTDTQYF

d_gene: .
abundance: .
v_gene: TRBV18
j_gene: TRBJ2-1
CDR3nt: TGTGCCAGCTCACTTCCGGGCCCAAAATCGGGCTCCTACAATGAGCAGTTCTTC
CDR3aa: CASSLPGPKSGSYNEQFF

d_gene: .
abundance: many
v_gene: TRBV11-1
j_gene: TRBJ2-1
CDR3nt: TGTGCCAGCAGACCCGGGGAGCGGACGAGGCGACTCTCCTACAATGAGCAGTTCTTC
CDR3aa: CASRPGERTRRLSYNEQFF

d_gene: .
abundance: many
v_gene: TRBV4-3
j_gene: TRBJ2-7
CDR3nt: TGCGCCAGCAGCCAAGGGAGGACTAACTCCTACGAGCAGTACTTC
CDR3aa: CASSQGRTNSYEQYF

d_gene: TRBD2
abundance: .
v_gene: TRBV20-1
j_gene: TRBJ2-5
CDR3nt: TGCAGTGCTCGACTAGCGGGAGGAGGAGAGACCCAGTACTTC
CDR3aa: CSARLAGGGETQYF

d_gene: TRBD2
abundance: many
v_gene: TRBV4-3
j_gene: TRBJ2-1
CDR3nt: TGCGCCAGCAGCCCGGGGACTAGCGGGAGGCTTGAGCAGTTCTTC
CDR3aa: CASSPGTSGRLEQFF

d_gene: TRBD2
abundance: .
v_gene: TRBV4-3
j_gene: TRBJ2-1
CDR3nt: TGCGCCAGCAGCCAAAAGACTAGCGGGTTATACAATGAGCAGTTCTTC
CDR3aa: CASSQKTSGLYNEQFF

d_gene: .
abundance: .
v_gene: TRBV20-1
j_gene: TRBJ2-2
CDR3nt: TGCAGTGCTAGCTTAAGTTCCGGGGAGCTGTTTTTT
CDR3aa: CSASLSSGELFF

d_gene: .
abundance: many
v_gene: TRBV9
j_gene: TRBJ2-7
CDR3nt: TGTGCCAGCAGCGTAGGCCAGGGATGGTCGTACGAGCAGTACTTC
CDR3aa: CASSVGQGWSYEQYF

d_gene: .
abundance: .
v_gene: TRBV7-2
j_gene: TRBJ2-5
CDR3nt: TGTGCCAGCAGCTTAGGGCCAGCTCGGAAGACCCAGTACTTC
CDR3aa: CASSLGPARKTQYF

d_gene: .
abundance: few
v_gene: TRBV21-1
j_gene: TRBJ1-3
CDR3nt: TGTGCCAGCAGCAAAGTTCGGGGACCCGAGAGAAACACCATATATTTT
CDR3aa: CASSKVRGPERNTIYF

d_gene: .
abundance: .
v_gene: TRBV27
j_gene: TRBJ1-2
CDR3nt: TGTGCCAGCAGTCCAGCGACGTTCTATGGCTACACCTTC
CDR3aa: CASSPATFYGYTF

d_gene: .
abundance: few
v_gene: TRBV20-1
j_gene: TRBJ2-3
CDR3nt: TGCAGTGCTAGAGTATGGTCTTTCAGCACAGATACGCAGTATTTT
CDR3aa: CSARVWSFSTDTQYF

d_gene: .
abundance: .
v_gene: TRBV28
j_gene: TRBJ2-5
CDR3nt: TGTGCCAGCAACCCTGGTGTGGTGACAGACAAAGAGACCCAGTACTTC
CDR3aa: CASNPGVVTDKETQYF

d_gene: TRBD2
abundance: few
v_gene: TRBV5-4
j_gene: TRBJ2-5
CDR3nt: TGTGCCAGCAGCCGGTTACTAGCGGCCATGCAAGAGACCCAGTACTTC
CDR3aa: CASSRLLAAMQETQYF

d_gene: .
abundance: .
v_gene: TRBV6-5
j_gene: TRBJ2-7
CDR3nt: TGTGCCAGCAGTTCCCGCCGGGGTGCCACCTACGAGCAGTACTTC
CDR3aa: CASSSRRGATYEQYF

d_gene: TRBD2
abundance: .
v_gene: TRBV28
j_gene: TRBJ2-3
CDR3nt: TGTGCCAGCAGGTCTAGCGGGAGTATTTGGGGCACAGATACGCAGTATTTT
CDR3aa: CASRSSGSIWGTDTQYF

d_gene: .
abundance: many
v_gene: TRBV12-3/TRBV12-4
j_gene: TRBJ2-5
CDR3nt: TGTGCCAGCAGTACTAGAGAGACCCAGTACTTC
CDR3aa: CASSTRETQYF

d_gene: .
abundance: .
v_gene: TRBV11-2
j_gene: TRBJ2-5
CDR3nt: TGTGCCAGCAGCTTAGGTGTCTTGGGGGGCCAAGAGACCCAGTACTTC
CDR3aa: CASSLGVLGGQETQYF

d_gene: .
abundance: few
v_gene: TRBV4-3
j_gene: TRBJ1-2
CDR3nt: TGCGCCAGCAGCCAAGGGAACCCCAACTATGGCTACACCTTC
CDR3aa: CASSQGNPNYGYTF

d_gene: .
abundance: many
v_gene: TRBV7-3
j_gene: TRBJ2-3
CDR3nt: TGTGCCAGCAGCTTAATAGGTGGGATACCTAGCACAGATACGCAGTATTTT
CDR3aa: CASSLIGGIPSTDTQYF

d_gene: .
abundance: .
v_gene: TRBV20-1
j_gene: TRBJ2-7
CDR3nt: TGCAGTGCCGGGGGCCTAGATGGCTACGAGCAGTACTTC
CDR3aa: CSAGGLDGYEQYF

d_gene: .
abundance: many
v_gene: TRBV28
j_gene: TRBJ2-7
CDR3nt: TGTGCCAGCAGTCCAAGGAGGTCCGAGCAGTACTTC
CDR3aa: CASSPRRSEQYF

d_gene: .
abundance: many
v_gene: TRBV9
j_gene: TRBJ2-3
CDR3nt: TGTGCCAGCAGCCTATTAGTTGTCACAGATACGCAGTATTTT
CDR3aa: CASSLLVVTDTQYF

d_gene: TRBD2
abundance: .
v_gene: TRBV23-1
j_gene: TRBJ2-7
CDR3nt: TGCGCCAGCAGTCAGTCGGGGGGGGAACTCTCCTACGAGCAGTACTTC
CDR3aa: CASSQSGGELSYEQYF

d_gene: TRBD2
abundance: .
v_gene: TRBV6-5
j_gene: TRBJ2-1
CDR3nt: TGTGCCAGCAGTTACTCGGGGTCTAGCGGCTACAATGAGCAGTTCTTC
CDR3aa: CASSYSGSSGYNEQFF

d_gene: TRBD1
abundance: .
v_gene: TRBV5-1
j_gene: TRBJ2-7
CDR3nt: TGCGCCAGCAGCGTGACAGGGAAGGGCTACGAGCAGTACTTC
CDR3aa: CASSVTGKGYEQYF

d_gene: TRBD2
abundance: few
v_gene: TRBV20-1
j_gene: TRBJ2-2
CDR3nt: TGCAGTGCTAGGACGACTAGCGGGAGGTTCGGGGAGCTGTTTTTT
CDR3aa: CSARTTSGRFGELFF

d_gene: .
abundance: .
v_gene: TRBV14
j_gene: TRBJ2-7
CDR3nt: TGTGCCAGCAGCCCCCGCCAAGAAGATGACAGCCCCTACGAGCAGTACTTC
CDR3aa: CASSPRQEDDSPYEQYF

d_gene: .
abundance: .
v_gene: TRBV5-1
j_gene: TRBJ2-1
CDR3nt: TGCGCCAGCAGCTTGGTTAGAGTCAGCCGGGGATACAATGAGCAGTTCTTC
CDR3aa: CASSLVRVSRGYNEQFF

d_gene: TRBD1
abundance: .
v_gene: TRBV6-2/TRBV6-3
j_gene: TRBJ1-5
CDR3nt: TGTGCCAGCAGGAATACAGGGGGACAGCCCCAGCATTTT
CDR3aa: CASRNTGGQPQHF

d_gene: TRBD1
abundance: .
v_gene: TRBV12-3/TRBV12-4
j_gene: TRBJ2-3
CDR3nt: TGTGCCAGCACCACGACCGGGACAGGGGTGTTTTCAGATACGCAGTATTTT
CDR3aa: CASTTTGTGVFSDTQYF

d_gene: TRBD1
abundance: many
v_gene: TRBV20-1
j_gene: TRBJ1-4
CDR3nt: TGCAGTGCCCTGGACAGGCTGGGGGAAAAACTGTTTTTT
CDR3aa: CSALDRLGEKLFF

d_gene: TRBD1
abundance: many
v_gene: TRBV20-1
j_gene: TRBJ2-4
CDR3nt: TGCAGTGCTAGAGGGGACAGGGGATATGCCAAAAACATTCAGTACTTC
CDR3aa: CSARGDRGYAKNIQYF

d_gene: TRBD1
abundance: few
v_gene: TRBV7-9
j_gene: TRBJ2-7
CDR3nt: TGTGCCAGCAGCGAGGGACAGGGGGCTTCCCACGAGCAGTACTTC
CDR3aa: CASSEGQGASHEQYF

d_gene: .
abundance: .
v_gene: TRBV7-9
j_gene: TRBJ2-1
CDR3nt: TGTGCCAGCAGCTTATCAACCTACAACAATGAGCAGTTCTTC
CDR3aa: CASSLSTYNNEQFF

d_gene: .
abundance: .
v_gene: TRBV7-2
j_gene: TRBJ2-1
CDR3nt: TGTGCCAGCAGCTTACCCCACAATGAGCAGTTCTTC
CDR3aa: CASSLPHNEQFF

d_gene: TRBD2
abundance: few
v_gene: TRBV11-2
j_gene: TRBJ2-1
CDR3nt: TGTGCCAGTCGACTAGCGACTAATGAGCAGTTCTTC
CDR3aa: CASRLATNEQFF

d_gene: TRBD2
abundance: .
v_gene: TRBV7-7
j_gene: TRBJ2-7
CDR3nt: TGTGCTAGCAGCTTCCCGGGACGGGAGGTCTACGAGCAGTACTTC
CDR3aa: CASSFPGREVYEQYF

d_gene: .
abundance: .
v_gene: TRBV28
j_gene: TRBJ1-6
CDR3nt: TGTGCCAGCAGTTTATTGGGGGTCTCGAATAATTCACCCCTCCACTTT
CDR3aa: CASSLLGVSNNSPLHF

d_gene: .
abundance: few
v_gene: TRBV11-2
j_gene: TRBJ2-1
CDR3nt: TGTGCCAGCAGCTTAATGTTCAATGAGCAGTTCTTC
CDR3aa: CASSLMFNEQFF

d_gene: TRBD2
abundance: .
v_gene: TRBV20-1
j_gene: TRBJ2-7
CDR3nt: TGCAGTGCCCCGGGAGGAGTCTCCTACGAGCAGTACTTC
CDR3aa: CSAPGGVSYEQYF

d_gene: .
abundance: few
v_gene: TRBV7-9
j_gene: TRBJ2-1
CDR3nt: TGTGCCAGCAGCACCTCAACAGGGGGGGTCTACAATGAGCAGTTCTTC
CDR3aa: CASSTSTGGVYNEQFF

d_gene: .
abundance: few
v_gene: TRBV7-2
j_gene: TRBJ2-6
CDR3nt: TGTGCCAGCAGCTTAGGGGACAGGGCCAACGTCCTGACTTTC
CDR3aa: CASSLGDRANVLTF

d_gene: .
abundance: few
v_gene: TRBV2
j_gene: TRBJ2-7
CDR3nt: TGTGCCAGCAGTCCCCCCGGACAGAGTTGGTTC
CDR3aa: CASSPPGQSWF

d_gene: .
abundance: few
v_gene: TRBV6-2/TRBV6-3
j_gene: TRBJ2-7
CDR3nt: TGTGCCAGCGAAGGGACACTTACCTACGAGCAGTACTTC
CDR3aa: CASEGTLTYEQYF

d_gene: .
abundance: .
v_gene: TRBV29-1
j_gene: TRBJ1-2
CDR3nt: TGCAGCGCGGGTTGGGGGAGCGCAGTCTCGGGGGGCTACACCTTC
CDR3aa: CSAGWGSAVSGGYTF

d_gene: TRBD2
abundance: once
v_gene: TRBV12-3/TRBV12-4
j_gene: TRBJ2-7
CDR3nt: TGTGCCAGCAGCCATACTAGCGGGCGCTCCTACGAGCAGTACTTC
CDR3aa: CASSHTSGRSYEQYF